These 32 T cell receptor beta chains share one sample of origin, sequenced in a study of shared clonotypes between healthy human individuals. Generated by immunoSEQ multiplex PCR, the TCRdb table keeps only in-frame clones and is missing some. The table has around 2,000,000 clones, more than 85% seen once; the top ten hold roughly 1.7%. Naive CD8 cells, CD45RO-negative and positively selected for CCR7, excluded terminally differentiated effector memory CD45RA+ cells. The material sequenced was naive CD8+ T cells from PBMCs. The receptors stem from a man aged 18 to 29 in good health. Some clones in this sample may be carry-over from other donors' samples.

This chain joins TRBV6-5 and TRBJ2-2; 8 nucleotides match TRBD1. The germline V gene has CDR1 MNHEY and CDR2 SVGAGI. This CDR3 spans 15 amino acids. Germline trimming cut 6 bases from V and 5 bases from J; bases unmatched to any gene: 8. The CDR3 bases are TGTGCCAGCAGCTTCCTGACAGGGGATACCGGGGAGCTGTTTTTT. Its translation: CASSFLTGDTGELFF.

This clone appeared a single time. The chain couples TRBV7-9 to TRBJ2-3, with TRBD2 identical over 13 bases. Per germline, CDR1 SEHNR and CDR2 FQNEAQ (reference sequence). V was clipped by 4 bases and J by 1 base; unmatched bases: 5. The CDR3 contains 17 residues. The chain's CDR3 is CASSYGLAGVRTDTQYF. CDR3 nucleotides: TGTGCCAGCAGCTACGGACTAGCGGGAGTGCGCACAGATACGCAGTATTTT.

The chain links TRBV19 to TRBJ1-5; D not certain. V lost 4 bases and J lost 1, with 17 bases in between. Germline CDR1 LNHDA, CDR2 SQIVND (reference sequence). The CDR3 is 17 residues long. CDR3 coding DNA: TGTGCCAGTAGTACCCATTTGGAAATTTGGAGCAATCAGCCCCAGCATTTT. It translates to CASSTHLEIWSNQPQHF.

The chain links TRBV11-3 to TRBJ1-1; D remains unclear. Between the trimmed V and J ends, which lost 3 bases and 1 base, there was a span of 6 bases. Germline CDR1 SGHNT, CDR2 YENEEA. This CDR3 has 13 residues. DNA for the CDR3: TGTGCCAGCAGCTTCGCTAGGAACACTGAAGCTTTCTTT. Protein product: CASSFARNTEAFF. Full variable domain (remainder filled in from reference TRBV11-3 and TRBJ1-1): EAGVVQSPRYKIIEKKQPVAFWCNPISGHNTLYWYLQNLGQGPELLIRYENEEAVDDSQLPKDRFSAERLKGVDSTLKIQPAELGDSAVYLCASSFARNTEAFFGQGTRLTVV.

The chain is built from TRBV27 and TRBJ2-1; TRBD1 might be the D (7 bases). CDR1 MNHEY and CDR2 SMNVEV come from the germline V gene (reference sequence). The CDR3 spans 13 residues. V shed 7 bases and J shed 7 bases, with 14 bases lying between them. CDR3 sequence: CASTLTGRNEQFF. In DNA, the CDR3 is TGTGCCAGCACCTTGACAGGGAGGAATGAGCAGTTCTTC.

This clone was found a few times. The chain joins TRBV29-1 to TRBJ1-2; 8 positions match TRBD1. Trimming removed 5 bases from V and 2 bases from J; junction bases left unmatched: 4. CDR1 and CDR2 from the germline V gene are SQVTM and ANQGSEA. The CDR3 has 13 amino acids. CDR3 nucleotides: TGCAGCGTTAGATGGACAGGGAACTATGGCTACACCTTC. Amino acid sequence: CSVRWTGNYGYTF.

This clone has just a few counts. The chain carries TRBV2 and TRBJ1-2; no firm D call. The CDR3 is 14 amino acids. With 7 bases removed from V and 5 bases from J, the gap between germline ends came to 17 bases. Germline assignment: CDR1 SNHLY and CDR2 FYNNEI. In nucleotides, the CDR3 is TGTGCCAGCACGCAAATCGGATTACTTTATGGCTACACCTTC. As protein: CASTQIGLLYGYTF.

The chain combines TRBV29-1 with TRBJ1-5, with 11 nucleotides matching TRBD1. The CDR3 consists of 14 residues. Germline V lookup: CDR1 SQVTM, CDR2 ANQGSEA. V lost 4 bases to trimming and J lost 1 base; unmatched junction nucleotides: 0. The DNA of the CDR3 is TGCAGCGTTGGGGACAGGGGGAGCAATCAGCCCCAGCATTTT. Its translation is CSVGDRGSNQPQHF.

This clone was seen just once. The chain has TRBV7-6 and TRBJ1-4, with TRBD1 matching 8 bases. There are 15 residues in the CDR3. Trimming removed 4 bases from V and 5 bases from J; junction bases left unmatched: 6. The germline V gene encodes CDR1 SGHVS and CDR2 FNYEAQ. The CDR3 coding sequence is TGTGCCAGCAGCTACACAGGGGGGAAGAATGAAAAACTGTTTTTT. Translating it yields CASSYTGGKNEKLFF.

The V and J genes are TRBV15 and TRBJ2-6; D remains unclear. Germline V lookup: CDR1 LNHNV, CDR2 YYDKDF (reference sequence). Trimming took off 0 bases at V and 1 base at J, with 7 bases between the two ends. This CDR3 spans 16 amino acids. The DNA of the CDR3 is TGTGCCACCAGCAGAGATTATCGGTCTGGGGCCAACGTCCTGACTTTC. As protein: CATSRDYRSGANVLTF.

V usage is TRBV10-3 and J usage is TRBJ2-3; D gene unclear. The length of the CDR3 is 14 residues. Per the germline V gene, CDR1 is ENHRY and CDR2 is SYGVKD. Trimming removed 0 bases from V and 2 bases from J, with 6 bases in between. The CDR3 coding sequence is TGTGCCATCAGTGAGTCGCGGTTCACAGATACGCAGTATTTT. Translated, it gives CAISESRFTDTQYF.

The rearrangement links TRBV27 to TRBJ1-1, with D perhaps TRBD1 (5 bases). Trimming shortened V by 4 bases and J by 1 base, and 13 bases separated the two germline ends. The CDR3 has 15 amino acids. The germline CDR1 and CDR2 sequences are MNHEY and SMNVEV (reference sequence). The CDR3 sequence is CASSSPHQGNTEAFF. The DNA for the CDR3 is TGTGCCAGCAGTTCCCCCCACCAGGGGAACACTGAAGCTTTCTTT.

The genes are TRBV6-6 and TRBJ2-5; D perhaps matches TRBD1 (6 bases). The CDR3 is 14 amino acids. Germline CDR1 reads MNHNY; CDR2 reads SVGAGI (reference sequence). Trimming cost V 2 bases and J 4 bases, with 11 bases left between them. CDR3 DNA: TGTGCCAGCAGTTACGAGGACAGACTAGAGACCCAGTACTTC. Translation: CASSYEDRLETQYF.

About this clone: The identical CDR3 is also encoded by other nucleotide sequences in the sample. The chain recombines TRBV9 with TRBJ2-7, with a tentative D call TRBD2 (6 bases). The ends were cut back, 0 bases at V and 3 bases at J, with 7 bases in the middle. Germline V CDR1 and CDR2: SGDLS, YYNGEE. This CDR3 region has 13 residues. CDR3 residues: CASSVGGDYEQYF. The CDR3 nucleotides read TGTGCCAGCAGCGTAGGGGGGGACTACGAGCAGTACTTC. Full variable domain (remainder filled in from reference TRBV9 and TRBJ2-7): DSGVTQTPKHLITATGQRVTLRCSPRSGDLSVYWYQQSLDQGLQFLIQYYNGEERAKGNILERFSAQQFPDLHSELNLSSLELGDSALYFCASSVGGDYEQYFGPGTRLTVT.

This clone appeared many times. The V call is TRBV15, the J call TRBJ2-2; 10 bases match TRBD1. The trim removed 3 bases at V and 1 base at J, leaving 11 bases unmatched. This CDR3 comprises 19 residues. Germline CDR1 is LNHNV and CDR2 is YYDKDF (reference sequence). The CDR3 reads CATSSPIVGQGQNTGELFF. CDR3 in DNA: TGTGCCACCAGCAGCCCGATCGTGGGACAGGGGCAGAACACCGGGGAGCTGTTTTTT. Full variable domain (missing parts from reference TRBV15 and TRBJ2-2): DAMVIQNPRYQVTQFGKPVTLSCSQTLNHNVMYWYQQKSSQAPKLLFHYYDKDFNNEADTPDNFQSRRPNTSFCFLDIRSPGLGDTAMYLCATSSPIVGQGQNTGELFFGEGSRLTVL.

The V and J genes are TRBV9 and TRBJ1-2; possibly TRBD1 for D (5 bases). The germline CDR1 and CDR2 sequences are SGDLS and YYNGEE. This CDR3 comprises 13 residues. Trimming removed 3 bases at V and 7 bases at J, with 13 bases between. The CDR3 DNA reads as TGTGCCAGCAGCGACCTATTGGGGGGTGGCTACACCTTC. It codes for CASSDLLGGGYTF.

The J gene is TRBJ2-2, the V gene TRBV5-1; TRBD1 is a possible D gene (6 bases). Trimming took off 3 bases at V and 5 bases at J, with 8 bases between the two ends. This CDR3 has 13 residues. Germline CDR1 is SGHRS and CDR2 is YFSETQ. Here the CDR3 DNA reads TGCGCCAGCAGCTACGGGACAACCGGGGAGCTGTTTTTT. This sequence encodes CASSYGTTGELFF. Supplemented by reference TRBV5-1 and TRBJ2-2, the full variable domain reads KAGVTQTPRYLIKTRGQQVTLSCSPISGHRSVSWYQQTPGQGLQFLFEYFSETQRNKGNFPGRFSGRQFSNSRSEMNVSTLELGDSALYLCASSYGTTGELFFGEGSRLTVL.

The rearrangement uses TRBV11-2 and TRBJ2-7, with a possible D match to TRBD1 (5 bases). The ends were cut back, 5 bases at V and 2 bases at J, with 13 bases in the middle. Germline V CDR1 and CDR2: SGHAT, FQNNGV. The CDR3 is 14 residues long. CDR3 DNA: TGTGCCAGCAGCGACAGATATTCTACCTACGAGCAGTACTTC. Its protein product is CASSDRYSTYEQYF.

The sample holds one count of this clone. The J gene is TRBJ2-5, the V gene TRBV4-1; D call uncertain. The CDR3 runs 15 residues. Germline loops: CDR1 MGHRA, CDR2 YSYEKL. The ends were cut back, 3 bases at V and 1 base at J, with 12 bases in the middle. CDR3 in DNA: TGCGCCAGCAGCCAGGGTGACATATTCCAAGAGACCCAGTACTTC. Encoded protein: CASSQGDIFQETQYF.

The chain is built from TRBV4-1 and TRBJ2-7; 8 bases are a match to TRBD1. The CDR3 sequence is 16 residues long. V dropped 4 bases and J dropped 4; count of bases not matched to a gene: 12. Germline V lookup: CDR1 MGHRA, CDR2 YSYEKL. The chain's CDR3 is CASSLTSGTGKYEQYF. For the CDR3, the DNA is TGCGCCAGCAGCCTGACCTCCGGGACAGGCAAATACGAGCAGTACTTC.

The V and J genes are TRBV4-1 and TRBJ2-3; possible D gene TRBD1, 6 bases. Trimming pared 1 base from V and 0 bases from J, leaving 11 bases between. Germline values: CDR1 MGHRA, CDR2 YSYEKL. The CDR3 spans 16 residues. CDR3 sequence reads: CASSQGLGHSTDTQYF. The CDR3 DNA reads TGCGCCAGCAGCCAAGGTCTGGGACACAGCACAGATACGCAGTATTTT.

V and J are TRBV7-3 and TRBJ2-5; TRBD2 matches 14 bases. CDR1 is SGHTA, CDR2 FQGTGA, per germline. Trimming at V came to 5 bases and at J to 5 bases, leaving 10 bases not matched to a gene. The CDR3 runs 17 residues. The CDR3 here is CASSPGLAGVRWETQYF. The CDR3 nucleotides are TGTGCCAGCAGCCCGGGACTAGCGGGAGTACGCTGGGAGACCCAGTACTTC.

V is TRBV18 and J is TRBJ2-2; D tentatively fits TRBD1 or TRBD2 (6 bases each). Trimming stripped 3 bases from V and 3 bases from J, with 17 bases between. CDR1 is KGHSH and CDR2 is LQKENI in the germline V gene. The CDR3 is made up of 17 amino acids. For the CDR3, the DNA is TGTGCCAGCTCACCCGGAGTCCGGGGGCTATACACCGGGGAGCTGTTTTTT. Its translation is CASSPGVRGLYTGELFF.

The chain uses TRBV11-3 and TRBJ2-7; no reliable D call. There are 15 residues in the CDR3. CDR1 SGHNT and CDR2 YENEEA come from the germline V gene. Trimming cost V 1 base and J 6 bases, with 16 bases left between them. The CDR3 sequence: CASSLGPGELGEQYF. CDR3 nucleotides: TGTGCCAGCAGCTTAGGGCCAGGAGAGCTTGGCGAGCAGTACTTC.

The J gene is TRBJ1-1, the V gene TRBV11-2, with TRBD1 matching over 7 bases. The CDR3 length is 16 residues. Germline V gives CDR1 SGHAT, CDR2 FQNNGV. V lost 4 bases, J lost 2 bases, and 10 bases stayed unmatched. The CDR3 loop is CASSSLLTGLNTEAFF. Written as DNA, the CDR3 is TGTGCCAGCAGCTCCCTCTTGACAGGGCTAAACACTGAAGCTTTCTTT.

The chain employs TRBV9 and TRBJ2-7; D is perhaps TRBD1 (6 bases). The V and J ends lost 3 bases and 6 bases respectively, with 10 bases between them. This CDR3 has 12 residues. Germline CDR1 SGDLS, CDR2 YYNGEE. The CDR3 sequence is CASSEQGREQYF. In nucleotides, the CDR3 is TGTGCCAGCAGCGAACAGGGTCGCGAGCAGTACTTC.

The V call is TRBV10-3, the J call TRBJ1-1, with unresolved D. Trimming left V 3 bases short and J 1 base short, with 6 bases between. This CDR3 region has 13 residues. Germline values: CDR1 ENHRY, CDR2 SYGVKD. CDR3 DNA: TGTGCCATCAGTGATTCGGGGAACACTGAAGCTTTCTTT. This codes for CAISDSGNTEAFF.

As to this clone: Other nucleotide sequences from this sample produce the same CDR3. The rearrangement uses TRBV7-9 and TRBJ2-1; a possible D gene is TRBD1 (6 bases). The length of the CDR3 is 15 residues. With 1 base removed from V and 2 bases from J, the gap between germline ends came to 9 bases. CDR1 is SEHNR, CDR2 FQNEAQ, per germline (reference sequence). CDR3 amino acids: CASSLGRGPYNEQFF. CDR3 DNA: TGTGCCAGCAGCTTAGGCAGGGGTCCCTACAATGAGCAGTTCTTC.

The rearrangement joins TRBV27 to TRBJ2-7; D is perhaps TRBD1 or TRBD2 (5 bases each). This CDR3 spans 18 amino acids. Germline-derived CDR1 and CDR2 are MNHEY and SMNVEV (reference sequence). V shed 3 bases and J shed 5 bases, with 26 bases lying between them. CDR3: CASSLQNLGPSRGDEQYF. The CDR3 region has the DNA TGTGCCAGCAGTTTGCAGAACTTAGGACCGAGCCGAGGGGACGAGCAGTACTTC.

The chain employs TRBV9 and TRBJ2-5; D is undetermined. The CDR3 consists of 13 residues. Trimming left V 0 bases short and J 5 bases short, with 8 bases between. The germline CDR1 and CDR2 sequences are SGDLS and YYNGEE. CDR3 nucleotides: TGTGCCAGCAGCGTAGATTGGACGGAGACCCAGTACTTC. Its protein product is CASSVDWTETQYF.

Details on this clone: Other nucleotide sequences from this sample produce the same CDR3. The chain recombines TRBV19 with TRBJ1-2; 8 nucleotides align to TRBD1. The CDR3 sequence is 14 residues long. Losses at the gene ends were 4 bases for V and 4 bases for J; bases not matched to a gene: 5. Germline V gives CDR1 LNHDA, CDR2 SQIVND (reference sequence). CDR3 region: CASSTPDRGYGYTF. The CDR3 nucleotides are TGTGCCAGTAGTACCCCCGACAGGGGCTATGGCTACACCTTC.

The chain combines TRBV27 with TRBJ2-4; weak D call: TRBD2 (6 bases). Germline CDR1 reads MNHEY; CDR2 reads SMNVEV (reference sequence). This CDR3 has 15 residues. Trimming left V 3 bases short and J 7 bases short, with 16 bases between. In DNA, the CDR3 is TGTGCCAGCAGTTTCTCAGGACTAACATTGAACATTCAGTACTTC. Translated: CASSFSGLTLNIQYF.